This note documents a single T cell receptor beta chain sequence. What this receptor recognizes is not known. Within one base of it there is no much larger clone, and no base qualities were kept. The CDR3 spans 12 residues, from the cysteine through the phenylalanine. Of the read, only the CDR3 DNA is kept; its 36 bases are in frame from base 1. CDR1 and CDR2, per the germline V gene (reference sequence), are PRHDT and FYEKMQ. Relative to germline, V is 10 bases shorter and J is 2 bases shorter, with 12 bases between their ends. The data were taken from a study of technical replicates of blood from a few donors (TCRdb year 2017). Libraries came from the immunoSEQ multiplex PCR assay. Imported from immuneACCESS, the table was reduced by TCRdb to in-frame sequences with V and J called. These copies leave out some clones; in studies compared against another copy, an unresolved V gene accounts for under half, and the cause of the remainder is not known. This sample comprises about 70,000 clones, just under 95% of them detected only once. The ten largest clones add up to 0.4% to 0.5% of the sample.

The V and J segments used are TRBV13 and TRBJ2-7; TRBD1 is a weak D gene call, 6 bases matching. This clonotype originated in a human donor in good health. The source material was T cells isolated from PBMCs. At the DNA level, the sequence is TGTGCCACCGGCGAGGGGGCCTACGAGCAGTACTTC. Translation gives CATGEGAYEQYF.